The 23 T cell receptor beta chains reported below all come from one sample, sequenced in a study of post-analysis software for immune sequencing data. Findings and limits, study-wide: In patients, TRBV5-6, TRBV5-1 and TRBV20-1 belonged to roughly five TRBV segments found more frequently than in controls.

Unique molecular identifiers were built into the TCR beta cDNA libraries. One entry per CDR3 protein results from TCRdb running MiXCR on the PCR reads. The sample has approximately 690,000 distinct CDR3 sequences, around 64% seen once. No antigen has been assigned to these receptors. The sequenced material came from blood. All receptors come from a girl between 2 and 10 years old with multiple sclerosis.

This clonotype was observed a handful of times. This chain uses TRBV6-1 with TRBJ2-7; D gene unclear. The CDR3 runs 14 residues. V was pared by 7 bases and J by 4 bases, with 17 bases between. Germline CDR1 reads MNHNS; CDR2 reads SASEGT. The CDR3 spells CASKGSLPDYEQYF. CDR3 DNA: TGTGCCAGCAAGGGCAGTTTGCCGGATTACGAGCAGTACTTC.

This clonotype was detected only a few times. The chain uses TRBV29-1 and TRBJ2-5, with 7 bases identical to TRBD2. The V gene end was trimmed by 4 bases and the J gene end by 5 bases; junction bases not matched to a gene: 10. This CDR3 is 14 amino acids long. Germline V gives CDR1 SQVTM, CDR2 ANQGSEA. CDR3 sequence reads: CSVGDAGGTETQYF. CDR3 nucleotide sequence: TGCAGCGTTGGGGATGCCGGGGGGACGGAGACCCAGTACTTC. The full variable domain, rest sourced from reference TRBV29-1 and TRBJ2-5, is SAVISQKPSRDICQRGTSLTIQCQVDSQVTMMFWYRQQPGQSLTLIATANQGSEATYESGFVIDKFPISRPNLTFSTLTVSNMSPEDSSIYLCSVGDAGGTETQYFGPGTRLLVL.

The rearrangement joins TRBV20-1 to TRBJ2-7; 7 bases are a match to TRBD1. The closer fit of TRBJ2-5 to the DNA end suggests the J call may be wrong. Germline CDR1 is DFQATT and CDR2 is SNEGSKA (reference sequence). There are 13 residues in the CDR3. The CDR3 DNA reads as TGCAGTGCTAAGGGGACAGCCCGGGAGACCCAGTACTTC. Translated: CSAKGTARETQYF.

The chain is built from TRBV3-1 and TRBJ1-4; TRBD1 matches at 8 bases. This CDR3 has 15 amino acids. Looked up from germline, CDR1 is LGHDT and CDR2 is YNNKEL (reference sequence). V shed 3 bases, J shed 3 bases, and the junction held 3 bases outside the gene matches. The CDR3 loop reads CASSQDRDPNEKLFF. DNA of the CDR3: TGTGCCAGCAGCCAGGACAGGGACCCTAATGAAAAACTGTTTTTT.

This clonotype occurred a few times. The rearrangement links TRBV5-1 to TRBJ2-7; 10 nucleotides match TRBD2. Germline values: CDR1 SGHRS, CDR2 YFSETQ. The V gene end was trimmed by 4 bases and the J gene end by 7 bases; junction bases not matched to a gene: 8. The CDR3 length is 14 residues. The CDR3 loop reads CASSIWTSGGEQYF. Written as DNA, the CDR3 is TGCGCCAGCAGCATTTGGACTAGCGGAGGGGAGCAGTACTTC. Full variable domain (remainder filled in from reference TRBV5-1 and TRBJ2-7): KAGVTQTPRYLIKTRGQQVTLSCSPISGHRSVSWYQQTPGQGLQFLFEYFSETQRNKGNFPGRFSGRQFSNSRSEMNVSTLELGDSALYLCASSIWTSGGEQYFGPGTRLTVT.

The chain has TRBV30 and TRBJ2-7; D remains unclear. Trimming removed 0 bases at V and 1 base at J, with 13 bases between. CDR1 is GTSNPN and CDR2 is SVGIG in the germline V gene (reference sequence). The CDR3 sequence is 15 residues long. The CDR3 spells CAWSVGNPSSYEQYF. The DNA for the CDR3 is TGTGCCTGGAGTGTGGGGAACCCTTCTTCCTACGAGCAGTACTTC.

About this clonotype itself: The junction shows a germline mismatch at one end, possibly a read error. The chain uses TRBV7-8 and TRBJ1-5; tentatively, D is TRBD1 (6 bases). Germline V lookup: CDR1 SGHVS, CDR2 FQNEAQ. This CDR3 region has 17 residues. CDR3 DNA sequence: TGTACCAGCAGCTCCTATAAACAGGGAAATAGCAATCAGCCCCAGCATTTT. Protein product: CTSSSYKQGNSNQPQHF.

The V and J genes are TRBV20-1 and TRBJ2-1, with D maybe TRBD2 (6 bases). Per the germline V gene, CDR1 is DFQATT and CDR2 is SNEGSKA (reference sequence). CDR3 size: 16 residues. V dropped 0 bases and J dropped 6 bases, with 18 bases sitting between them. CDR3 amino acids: CSARDPARLGGNEQFF. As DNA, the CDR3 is TGCAGTGCTAGAGATCCAGCCAGACTAGGCGGCAATGAGCAGTTCTTC.

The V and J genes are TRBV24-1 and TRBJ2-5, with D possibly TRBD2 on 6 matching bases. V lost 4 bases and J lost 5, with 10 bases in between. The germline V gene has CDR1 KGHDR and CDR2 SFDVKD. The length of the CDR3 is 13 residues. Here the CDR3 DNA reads TGTGCCACCAGTGACTCGGGAGCGGAGACCCAGTACTTC. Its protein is CATSDSGAETQYF.

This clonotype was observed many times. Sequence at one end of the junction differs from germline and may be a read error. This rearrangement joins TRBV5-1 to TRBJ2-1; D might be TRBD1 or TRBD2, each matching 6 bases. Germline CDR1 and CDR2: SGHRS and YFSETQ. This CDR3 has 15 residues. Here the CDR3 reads CASSLGGSSYNEQFF. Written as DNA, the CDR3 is TGTGCCAGCAGCTTAGGGGGGAGCTCCTACAATGAGCAGTTCTTC.

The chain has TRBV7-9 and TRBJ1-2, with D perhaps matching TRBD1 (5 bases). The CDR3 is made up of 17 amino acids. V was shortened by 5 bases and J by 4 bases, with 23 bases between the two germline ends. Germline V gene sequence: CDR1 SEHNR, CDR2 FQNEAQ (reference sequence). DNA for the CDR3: TGTGCCAGCAGCCCCACCTTGATCAGGGACCCCCGCTATGGCTACACCTTC. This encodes CASSPTLIRDPRYGYTF.

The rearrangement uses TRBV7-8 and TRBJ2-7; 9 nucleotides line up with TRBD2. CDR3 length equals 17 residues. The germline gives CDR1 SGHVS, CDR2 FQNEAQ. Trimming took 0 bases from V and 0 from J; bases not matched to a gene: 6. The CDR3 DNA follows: TGTGCCAGCAGCTTAGCGCGGAGCGGGAGGAGCTCCTACGAGCAGTACTTC. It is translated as CASSLARSGRSSYEQYF. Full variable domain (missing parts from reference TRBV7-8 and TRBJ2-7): GAGVSQSPRYKVAKRGQDVALRCDPISGHVSLFWYQQALGQGPEFLTYFQNEAQLDKSGLPSDRFFAERPEGSVSTLKIQRTQQEDSAVYLCASSLARSGRSSYEQYFGPGTRLTVT.

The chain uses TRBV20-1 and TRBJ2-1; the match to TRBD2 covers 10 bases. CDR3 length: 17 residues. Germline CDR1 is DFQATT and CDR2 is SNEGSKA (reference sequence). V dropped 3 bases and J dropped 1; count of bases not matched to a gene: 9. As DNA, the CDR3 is TGCAGTGCTAGTTCCCTAGCGGGAGATCTTTCCTACAATGAGCAGTTCTTC. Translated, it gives CSASSLAGDLSYNEQFF.

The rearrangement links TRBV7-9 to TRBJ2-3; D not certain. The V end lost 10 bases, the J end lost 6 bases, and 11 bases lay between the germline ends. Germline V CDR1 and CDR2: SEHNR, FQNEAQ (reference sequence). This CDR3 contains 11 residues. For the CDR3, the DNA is TGTGCCACCCTAGAGTCGGATACGCAGTATTTT. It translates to CATLESDTQYF.

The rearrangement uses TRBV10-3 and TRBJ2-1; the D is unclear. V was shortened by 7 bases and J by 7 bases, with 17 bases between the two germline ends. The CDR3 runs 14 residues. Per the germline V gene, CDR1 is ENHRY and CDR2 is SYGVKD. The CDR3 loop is CAITDVTDRNEQFF. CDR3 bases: TGTGCCATCACAGATGTAACAGATAGGAATGAGCAGTTCTTC.

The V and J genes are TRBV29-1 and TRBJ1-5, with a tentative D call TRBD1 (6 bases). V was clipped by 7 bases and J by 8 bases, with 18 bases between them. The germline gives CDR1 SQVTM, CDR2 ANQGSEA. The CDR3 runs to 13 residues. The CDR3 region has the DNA TGCAGCGCACGAGGGGGGTCCCAGGAGCCCCAGCATTTT. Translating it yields CSARGGSQEPQHF.

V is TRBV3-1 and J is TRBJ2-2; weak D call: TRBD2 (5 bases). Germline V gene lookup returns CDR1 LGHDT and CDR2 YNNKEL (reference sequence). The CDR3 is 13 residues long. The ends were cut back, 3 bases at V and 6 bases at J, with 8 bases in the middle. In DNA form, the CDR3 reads TGTGCCAGCAGCCATGACTACCCCGGGGAGCTGTTTTTT. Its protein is CASSHDYPGELFF.

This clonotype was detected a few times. CDR3 nucleotide sequence: TGTGCCAGCAGTTGGCCCCGACTAGCGGACGGGAATGAGCAGTTCTTC. Translated, it gives CASSWPRLADGNEQFF. The chain recombines TRBV12-3 or TRBV12-4 with TRBJ2-1; 9 positions match TRBD2. J was trimmed by 7 bases and V by 4 bases; bases with no gene match: 11. The CDR3 totals 16 residues.

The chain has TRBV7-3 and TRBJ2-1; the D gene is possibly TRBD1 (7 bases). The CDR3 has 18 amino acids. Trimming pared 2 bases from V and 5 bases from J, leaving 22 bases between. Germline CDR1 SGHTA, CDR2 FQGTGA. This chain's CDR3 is CASSLQGGSLLVHNEQFF. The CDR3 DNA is TGTGCCAGCAGCTTACAGGGGGGTTCTCTCCTCGTACACAATGAGCAGTTCTTC.

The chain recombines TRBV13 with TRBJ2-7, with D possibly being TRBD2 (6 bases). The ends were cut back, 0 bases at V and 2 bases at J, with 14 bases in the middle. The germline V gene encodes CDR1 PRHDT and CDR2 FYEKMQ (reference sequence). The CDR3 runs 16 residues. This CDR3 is CASSLGILAVTYEQYF. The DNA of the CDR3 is TGTGCCAGCAGCTTAGGGATATTAGCGGTAACCTACGAGCAGTACTTC.

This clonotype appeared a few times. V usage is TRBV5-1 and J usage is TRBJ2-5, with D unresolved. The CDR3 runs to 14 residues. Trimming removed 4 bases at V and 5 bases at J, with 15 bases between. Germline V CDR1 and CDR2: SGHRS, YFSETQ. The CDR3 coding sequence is TGCGCCAGCAGCACCCAAGGGATGGGGGAGACCCAGTACTTC. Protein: CASSTQGMGETQYF.

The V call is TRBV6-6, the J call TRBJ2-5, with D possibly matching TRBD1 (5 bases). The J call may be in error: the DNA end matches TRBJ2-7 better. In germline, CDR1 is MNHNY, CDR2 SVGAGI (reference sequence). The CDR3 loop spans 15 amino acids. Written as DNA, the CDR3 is TGTGCCAGCAGTTACGAGGTCGGCAGGGTAAACGAGCAGTACTTC. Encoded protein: CASSYEVGRVNEQYF.

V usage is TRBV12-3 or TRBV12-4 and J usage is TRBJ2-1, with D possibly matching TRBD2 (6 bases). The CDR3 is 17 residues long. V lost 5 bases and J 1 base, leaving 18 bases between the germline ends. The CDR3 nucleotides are TGTGCCAGCAGTACCTATGAAGGAGGGCAATCCTACAATGAGCAGTTCTTC. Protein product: CASSTYEGGQSYNEQFF.